A single sample gave rise to the 28 T cell receptor beta chains below, sequenced in a study of vaccination and CD4 T cells after COVID-19. Time point in this sample: late sampling 161 to 241 days after vaccination in three convalescent patients. TCRdb fed the PCR reads into MiXCR, producing one record per CDR3 protein. The sample includes tens of thousands of distinct CDR3 sequences, approximately 49% of them seen just once. The starting material was CD4+ T cells from blood, obtained about 7 months after SARS-CoV-2 vaccination. Receptors were obtained from a human donor who had recovered from COVID-19.

V usage is TRBV5-6 and J usage is TRBJ2-7; a weak D match, TRBD1 (5 bases). Trimming removed 4 bases from V and 5 bases from J, with 13 bases in between. Looked up from germline, CDR1 is SGHDT and CDR2 is YYEEEE. This CDR3 has 13 amino acids. CDR3 bases: TGTGCCAGCAGCACACCTCAAGGGGACGAGCAGTACTTC. Its translation: CASSTPQGDEQYF.

This chain uses TRBV29-1 with TRBJ2-7, with 8 positions matching TRBD2. Per the germline V gene, CDR1 is SQVTM and CDR2 is ANQGSEA. This CDR3 comprises 13 residues. Trimming took 7 bases from V and 9 from J; bases not matched to a gene: 14. The CDR3 here is CSAGGASGTWQYF. CDR3 nucleotides: TGCAGCGCCGGGGGGGCTAGCGGTACATGGCAGTACTTC.

V and J are TRBV28 and TRBJ1-6, with D uncertain. This CDR3 is 14 amino acids long. Per germline, CDR1 MDHEN and CDR2 SYDVKM. V gave up 5 bases and J gave up 4 bases, with 9 bases separating them. The CDR3 bases are TGTGCCAGCAGTCCCGGGGATTATAATTCACCCCTCCACTTT. Its translation: CASSPGDYNSPLHF.

This chain connects TRBV7-9 to TRBJ2-3; 8 bases fit TRBD1. Germline loops: CDR1 SEHNR, CDR2 FQNEAQ (reference sequence). The trim removed 5 bases at V and 4 bases at J, leaving 5 bases unmatched. The CDR3 spans 14 residues. In DNA, the CDR3 is TGTGCCAGCAGCCTGGACAGGGTAGCAGATACGCAGTATTTT. Protein product: CASSLDRVADTQYF.

The genes are TRBV20-1 and TRBJ1-5; D is possibly TRBD1 (5 bases). CDR3 length: 13 amino acids. The germline gives CDR1 DFQATT, CDR2 SNEGSKA (reference sequence). The CDR3 loop is CSIRGENNQPQHF. In nucleotides, the CDR3 is TGCAGCATACGGGGGGAGAACAATCAGCCCCAGCATTTT.

The chain is built from TRBV2 and TRBJ2-1, with 8 bases fitting TRBD2. The CDR3 contains 16 residues. The germline V gene has CDR1 SNHLY and CDR2 FYNNEI. V shed 1 base and J 7 bases; nucleotides not matched to a gene: 9. CDR3 in amino acids: CASSEVARTSRNEQFF. CDR3 nucleotide sequence: TGTGCCAGCAGTGAAGTAGCCCGGACTAGCAGGAATGAGCAGTTCTTC.

The gene calls are TRBV23-1 and TRBJ1-5; D perhaps matches TRBD1 (6 bases). TRBV23-1 is an open reading frame whose function is uncertain. V was trimmed by 4 bases and J by 7 bases, leaving 14 bases between them. The CDR3 loop spans 14 amino acids. CDR3 in DNA: TGCGCCAGCAGTCCTGGGGGCGAGGGACAGCCCCAGCATTTT. Its protein product is CASSPGGEGQPQHF.

The V and J genes are TRBV18 and TRBJ2-7, with 10 bases that match TRBD1. Germline CDR1 is KGHSH and CDR2 is LQKENI. The CDR3 loop spans 14 amino acids. After removal of 6 bases from V and 6 bases from J, the junction contained 8 bases not matched to a gene. The CDR3 region has the DNA TGTGCCAGCTCCCCGGGACAGGGGTTCGGCGAGCAGTACTTC. Translating gives CASSPGQGFGEQYF.

The CDR3 DNA sequence: TGTGCCAGCAGTTGGAGTAGTAGGGGCACAGATACGCAGTATTTT. Translating it yields CASSWSSRGTDTQYF. This chain uses TRBV6-2 or TRBV6-3 with TRBJ2-3; D is unresolved. Trimming took 4 bases from V and 1 from J, leaving 12 bases between them. Germline CDR1 MNHEY, CDR2 SVGEGT. The CDR3 length is 15 residues.

The chain links TRBV7-9 to TRBJ2-2; D is possibly TRBD1 (5 bases). Germline loops: CDR1 SEHNR, CDR2 FQNEAQ (reference sequence). Trimming shortened V by 4 bases and J by 7 bases, and 13 bases separated the two germline ends. The length of the CDR3 is 14 residues. CDR3 region: CASSWSLGVGELFF. The CDR3 coding sequence is TGTGCCAGCAGCTGGAGTTTAGGGGTCGGGGAGCTGTTTTTT.

The rearrangement joins TRBV14 to TRBJ1-2; a possible D gene is TRBD1 (5 bases). The CDR3 consists of 13 residues. V dropped 2 bases and J dropped 1 base, with 5 bases sitting between them. The V gene's germline CDR1 is SGHDN and CDR2 FVKESK. The DNA of the CDR3 is TGTGCCAGCAGCCAAAGGGGTAACTATGGCTACACCTTC. Protein product: CASSQRGNYGYTF.

The chain links TRBV6-1 to TRBJ1-2, with a possible D match to TRBD1 (6 bases). The length of the CDR3 is 12 residues. V lost 9 bases, J lost 5 bases, and 13 bases lay in between. Germline V lookup: CDR1 MNHNS, CDR2 SASEGT. CDR3 coding DNA: TGTGCCAGTGAGGGGGTGGGATATGGCTACACCTTC. It is translated as CASEGVGYGYTF.

This clonotype turned up a few times. CDR3 bases: TGTGCCAGAAGCTTCGGGCCCCCCTACGAGCAGTACTTC. Encoded protein: CARSFGPPYEQYF. The rearrangement joins TRBV5-3 to TRBJ2-7; D gene uncertain. TRBV5-3 qualifies as an ORF whose function is uncertain. The CDR3 runs to 13 residues. Trimming pared 2 bases from V and 2 bases from J, leaving 8 bases between.

The chain employs TRBV15 and TRBJ2-1; 7 bases are a match to TRBD1. In germline, CDR1 is LNHNV, CDR2 YYDKDF (reference sequence). The CDR3 has 14 residues. V was pared by 9 bases and J by 8 bases, with 13 bases of the junction left unmatched. As DNA, the CDR3 is TGTGCCACAAGTTGGCAGGGGGAGTCGGATGAGCAGTTCTTC. It encodes CATSWQGESDEQFF.

The V call is TRBV7-2, the J call TRBJ2-5; TRBD1 might be the D (5 bases). The CDR3 length is 13 residues. Trimming cost V 3 bases and J 3 bases, with 8 bases left between them. Germline V gene sequence: CDR1 SGHTA, CDR2 FQGNSA. The CDR3 sequence is CASSLGQEETQYF. The CDR3 region has the DNA TGTGCCAGCAGCTTGGGGCAAGAAGAGACCCAGTACTTC. Full variable domain (rest looked up from reference TRBV7-2 and TRBJ2-5): GAGVSQSPSNKVTEKGKDVELRCDPISGHTALYWYRQSLGQGLEFLIYFQGNSAPDKSGLPSDRFSAERTGGSVSTLTIQRTQQEDSAVYLCASSLGQEETQYFGPGTRLLVL.

The V call is TRBV2, the J call TRBJ2-3; unclear D gene. Trimming pared 7 bases from V and 2 bases from J, leaving 10 bases between. Germline V gene lookup returns CDR1 SNHLY and CDR2 FYNNEI. CDR3 length: 13 residues. The CDR3 coding sequence is TGTGCCAGCACCCTAGATTTCACAGATACGCAGTATTTT. This encodes CASTLDFTDTQYF.

The J gene is TRBJ2-1, the V gene TRBV7-9, with D perhaps matching TRBD2 (6 bases). Germline V CDR1 and CDR2: SEHNR, FQNEAQ (reference sequence). This CDR3 is built from 17 residues. V lost 4 bases and J lost 0, with 16 bases in between. The CDR3 coding sequence is TGTGCCAGCAGCTGGAAGATTTCGGGGGACTCCTACAATGAGCAGTTCTTC. This gives the protein CASSWKISGDSYNEQFF.

The sample holds a few counts of this clonotype. V usage is TRBV28 and J usage is TRBJ2-5, with D possibly being TRBD1 (6 bases). The CDR3 sequence is 12 residues long. V was cut by 5 bases and J by 9 bases, with 13 bases left in between. In germline, CDR1 is MDHEN, CDR2 SYDVKM. The CDR3 here is CASSLQRQAQYF. CDR3 bases: TGTGCCAGCAGTCTCCAAAGACAGGCCCAGTACTTC.

This chain uses TRBV6-5 with TRBJ2-5; 7 bases are a match to TRBD1. The CDR3 consists of 14 residues. The V and J ends lost 4 bases and 4 bases, in that order; junction bases with no gene match: 6. Per the germline V gene, CDR1 is MNHEY and CDR2 is SVGAGI. The CDR3 here is CASSSSRTGETQYF. For the CDR3, the DNA is TGTGCCAGCAGTTCCTCCCGGACAGGAGAGACCCAGTACTTC.

The V gene is TRBV11-2, the J gene TRBJ2-1; D is perhaps TRBD2 (5 bases). Looked up from germline, CDR1 is SGHAT and CDR2 is FQNNGV. Trimming took off 5 bases at V and 2 bases at J, with 19 bases between the two ends. The CDR3 loop spans 17 amino acids. The CDR3, as DNA: TGTGCCAGCAGCACCGGGGTCAACATCCCCGCCTACAATGAGCAGTTCTTC. As protein: CASSTGVNIPAYNEQFF.

This chain uses TRBV19 with TRBJ2-1, with TRBD2 as a possible D gene (5 bases). Germline V CDR1 and CDR2: LNHDA, SQIVND (reference sequence). V was cut by 4 bases and J by 4 bases, with 14 bases left in between. The CDR3 has 15 residues. DNA of the CDR3: TGTGCCAGTAGTAAAGGGAGACCGGGGTACAATGAGCAGTTCTTC. Residues: CASSKGRPGYNEQFF.

The rearrangement joins TRBV7-9 to TRBJ2-2; 10 bases fit TRBD1. The CDR3 totals 17 residues. The J segment lost 7 bases and the V segment lost 1 base, leaving 9 bases of the junction unmatched. Per germline, CDR1 SEHNR and CDR2 FQNEAQ (reference sequence). The CDR3 loop is CASSLGRQGAGVGELFF. In nucleotides, the CDR3 is TGTGCCAGCAGCTTAGGGCGACAGGGGGCCGGAGTCGGGGAGCTGTTTTTT.

This clonotype was seen more than once but under ten times. The chain has TRBV27 and TRBJ2-2; a weak D match, TRBD2 (5 bases). This CDR3 has 14 residues. The V gene lost 5 bases and the J gene lost 8 bases, with 15 bases spanning the gap. Germline V gene sequence: CDR1 MNHEY, CDR2 SMNVEV (reference sequence). The CDR3 protein is CASSLDSTPGELFF. The CDR3 nucleotides are TGTGCCAGCAGTCTGGACTCAACCCCGGGGGAGCTGTTTTTT.

The rearrangement uses TRBV19 and TRBJ1-5; 7 nucleotides align to TRBD1. Germline CDR1 is LNHDA and CDR2 is SQIVND (reference sequence). The CDR3 covers 19 residues. The V gene end was trimmed by 6 bases and the J gene end by 0 bases; junction bases not matched to a gene: 17. CDR3 residues: CASRRASDRSWYSNQPQHF. CDR3 bases: TGTGCCAGTAGACGCGCATCGGACAGGTCTTGGTATAGCAATCAGCCCCAGCATTTT. Full variable domain (outside the CDR3, taken from reference TRBV19 and TRBJ1-5): DGGITQSPKYLFRKEGQNVTLSCEQNLNHDAMYWYRQDPGQGLRLIYYSQIVNDFQKGDIAEGYSVSREKKESFPLTVTSAQKNPTAFYLCASRRASDRSWYSNQPQHFGDGTRLSIL.

This clonotype was picked up one time. The chain couples TRBV20-1 to TRBJ1-4, with D perhaps matching TRBD1 (5 bases). The CDR3 contains 13 residues. The ends were cut back, 3 bases at V and 2 bases at J, with 7 bases in the middle. CDR1 and CDR2 (germline): DFQATT, SNEGSKA (reference sequence). The CDR3 loop is CSARGGTNEKLFF. CDR3 DNA sequence: TGCAGTGCTAGGGGGGGGACTAATGAAAAACTGTTTTTT.

The V gene is TRBV7-2, the J gene TRBJ2-7; D not resolved. Germline V gene data show CDR1 as SGHTA and CDR2 as FQGNSA. Trimming shortened V by 0 bases and J by 5 bases, and 8 bases separated the two germline ends. CDR3 length equals 13 residues. Written as DNA, the CDR3 is TGTGCCAGCAGCTTAGCAAGGCTCAACGAGCAGTACTTC. As protein: CASSLARLNEQYF.

The chain joins TRBV2 to TRBJ2-7; D may be TRBD1 or TRBD2 (8 bases each). The germline V gene encodes CDR1 SNHLY and CDR2 FYNNEI. This CDR3 is 15 amino acids long. Trimming shortened V by 4 bases and J by 3 bases, and 16 bases separated the two germline ends. CDR3 amino acids: CASSAGGTGNYEQYF. As DNA, the CDR3 is TGTGCCAGCAGTGCGGGGGGGACAGGAAACTACGAGCAGTACTTC.

The V call is TRBV6-5, the J call TRBJ1-1; D is ambiguous. Germline CDR1 is MNHEY and CDR2 is SVGAGI. This CDR3 has 13 amino acids. V was cut by 0 bases and J by 7 bases, with 9 bases left in between. CDR3 DNA: TGTGCCAGCAGTTACTCATTGGCAGTTGAAGCTTTCTTT. This sequence encodes CASSYSLAVEAFF.